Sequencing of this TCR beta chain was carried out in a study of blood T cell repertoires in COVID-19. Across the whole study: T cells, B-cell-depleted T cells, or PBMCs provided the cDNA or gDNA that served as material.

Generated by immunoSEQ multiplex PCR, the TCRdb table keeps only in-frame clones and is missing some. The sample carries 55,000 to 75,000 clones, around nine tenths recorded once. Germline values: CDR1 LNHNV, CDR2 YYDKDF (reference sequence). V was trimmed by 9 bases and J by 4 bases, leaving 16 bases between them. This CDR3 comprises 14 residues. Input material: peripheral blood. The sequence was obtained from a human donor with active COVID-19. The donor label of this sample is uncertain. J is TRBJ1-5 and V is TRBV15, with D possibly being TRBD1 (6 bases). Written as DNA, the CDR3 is TGTGCCACTCGCCCGCTCCAGGGGAATCAGCCCCAGCATTTT. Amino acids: CATRPLQGNQPQHF.